Below, 10 T cell receptor beta chains from the same sample are listed, as sequenced in a study of control samples from healthy donors and cancer patients. Using immunoSEQ multiplex PCR, the repertoire was profiled, and TCRdb retains in-frame clones only, with some absent. Seen here are around 120,000 clones, more than 75% observed once, and the top ten hold roughly 2.5%. The sample taken for sequencing was blood. Receptors originate from a woman in her 70s in good health.

This chain joins TRBV18 and TRBJ1-5; D remains unclear. The germline V and J ends were trimmed by 2 bases and 2 bases, with 13 bases remaining between them. CDR1 is KGHSH and CDR2 is LQKENI in the germline V gene. CDR3 length equals 16 residues. The chain's CDR3 is CASSPTGIGGNQPQHF. The CDR3 DNA is TGTGCCAGCTCACCAACCGGGATTGGTGGCAATCAGCCCCAGCATTTT. Drawing the rest from reference TRBV18 and TRBJ1-5, the complete variable domain is NAGVMQNPRHLVRRRGQEARLRCSPMKGHSHVYWYRQLPEEGLKFMVYLQKENIIDESGMPKERFSAEFPKEGPSILRIQQVVRGDSAAYFCASSPTGIGGNQPQHFGDGTRLSIL.

The J gene is TRBJ2-1, the V gene TRBV9; no clear D. V dropped 0 bases and J dropped 2 bases, with 9 bases sitting between them. Germline V CDR1 and CDR2: SGDLS, YYNGEE. The CDR3 contains 15 residues. The CDR3 here is CASSVGKSTYNEQFF. CDR3 coding DNA: TGTGCCAGCAGCGTAGGAAAAAGTACCTACAATGAGCAGTTCTTC.

The gene calls are TRBV7-7 and TRBJ2-3; a possible D gene is TRBD2 (6 bases). CDR3 length: 15 residues. CDR1 and CDR2 (germline): SSHAT, FNYEAQ (reference sequence). Trimming removed 4 bases at V and 3 bases at J, with 14 bases between. CDR3 sequence: CASSSRHGGTDTQYF. Here the CDR3 DNA reads TGTGCCAGCAGCTCCCGACACGGAGGGACAGATACGCAGTATTTT.

As DNA, the CDR3 is TGTGCCAGCAGCTTACCTAATTCACCCCTCCACTTT. Its protein product is CASSLPNSPLHF. This sequence joins TRBV11-2 and TRBJ1-6, with no clear D. This CDR3 is 12 amino acids long. Germline-derived CDR1 and CDR2 are SGHAT and FQNNGV. V shed 2 bases and J shed 6 bases, with 2 bases lying between them.

CDR3 bases: TGTGCCATCAGGGACAGGGGTGAGACCCAGTACTTC. Its translation is CAIRDRGETQYF. The chain uses TRBV10-3 and TRBJ2-5; 9 bases align to TRBD1. This CDR3 comprises 12 residues. The J segment lost 5 bases and the V segment lost 6 bases, leaving 1 base of the junction unmatched. Looked up from germline, CDR1 is ENHRY and CDR2 is SYGVKD.

The V gene is TRBV10-3, the J gene TRBJ2-4, with D possibly TRBD2 on 5 matching bases. CDR1 and CDR2 from the germline V gene are ENHRY and SYGVKD. This CDR3 is built from 11 residues. V was clipped by 4 bases and J by 12 bases, with 10 bases between them. The CDR3 is CAISGEIPQYF. CDR3 bases: TGTGCCATCAGTGGGGAGATCCCTCAGTACTTC.

V and J are TRBV6-5 and TRBJ1-1, with 8 bases fitting TRBD1. V was clipped by 6 bases and J by 0 bases; unmatched bases: 6. The CDR3 is 15 amino acids. Germline V lookup: CDR1 MNHEY, CDR2 SVGAGI. The CDR3 here is CASRRGQGLNTEAFF. The CDR3 nucleotides are TGTGCCAGCAGACGCGGACAGGGCCTGAACACTGAAGCTTTCTTT.

This sequence joins TRBV5-6 and TRBJ1-1; D unclear. Germline CDR1 is SGHDT and CDR2 is YYEEEE. V was shortened by 1 base and J by 2 bases, with 3 bases between the two germline ends. The CDR3 is 12 residues long. In DNA, the CDR3 is TGTGCCAGCAGCTTGCGAAACACTGAAGCTTTCTTT. Protein product: CASSLRNTEAFF.

The chain carries TRBV9 and TRBJ1-3; TRBD1 matches 7 bases. The CDR3 runs to 16 residues. V gave up 4 bases and J gave up 0 bases; unmatched junction bases: 7. Germline CDR1 and CDR2: SGDLS and YYNGEE. This CDR3 is CASSSDRVSSGNTIYF. The CDR3 nucleotides are TGTGCCAGCAGCTCCGACAGGGTAAGCTCTGGAAACACCATATATTTT. Supplemented by reference TRBV9 and TRBJ1-3, the full variable domain reads DSGVTQTPKHLITATGQRVTLRCSPRSGDLSVYWYQQSLDQGLQFLIQYYNGEERAKGNILERFSAQQFPDLHSELNLSSLELGDSALYFCASSSDRVSSGNTIYFGEGSWLTVV.

This chain uses TRBV5-5 with TRBJ2-5; a weak D match, TRBD2 (6 bases). Germline assignment: CDR1 SGHKS and CDR2 YYEKEE (reference sequence). The CDR3 has 15 amino acids. Trimming took off 2 bases at V and 1 base at J, with 12 bases between the two ends. The CDR3 DNA is TGTGCCAGCAGCTTAAATCTAGCGACCCAAGAGACCCAGTACTTC. Its protein product is CASSLNLATQETQYF.